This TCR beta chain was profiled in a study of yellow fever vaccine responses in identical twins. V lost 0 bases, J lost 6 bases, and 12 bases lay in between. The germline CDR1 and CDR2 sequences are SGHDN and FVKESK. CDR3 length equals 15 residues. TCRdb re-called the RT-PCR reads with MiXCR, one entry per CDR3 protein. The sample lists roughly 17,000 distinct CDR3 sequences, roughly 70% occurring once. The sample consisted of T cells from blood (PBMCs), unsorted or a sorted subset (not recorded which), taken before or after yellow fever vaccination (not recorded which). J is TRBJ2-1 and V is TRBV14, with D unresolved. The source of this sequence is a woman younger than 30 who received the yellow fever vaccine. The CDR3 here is CASSQELGFGNEQFF. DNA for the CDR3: TGTGCCAGCAGCCAAGAATTGGGGTTTGGCAATGAGCAGTTCTTC.